Listed below are T cell receptor beta chains from one sample, sequenced in a study of technical replicates of blood from several donors. Here immunoSEQ multiplex PCR was the method, and the copy in TCRdb shows in-frame clones only, minus some. The data show over 50,000 clones, with approximately 83% seen just once and roughly 5.3% held by the top ten. Sequencing was performed on PBMCs. The receptors come from a human donor in good health. Some clones in this sample may be carry-over from other donors' samples. The CDR3 runs from the conserved cysteine through the conserved F or W. A D gene is named only where the DNA matches it firmly. Part of the rows lack a size; the others show once, few, many or a class for expanded clones.

v_gene: TRBV6-6; abundance: .; d_gene: .; j_gene: TRBJ2-3; CDR3aa: CASSTTDTQYF; CDR3nt: TGTGCCAGCAGTACAACAGATACGCAGTATTTT
v_gene: TRBV19; abundance: .; d_gene: TRBD1; j_gene: TRBJ1-2; CDR3aa: CASMDRRTSYGYTF; CDR3nt: TGTGCCAGTATGGACAGGCGGACCTCCTATGGCTACACCTTC
v_gene: TRBV11-3; abundance: .; d_gene: .; j_gene: TRBJ2-3; CDR3aa: CASSPRLGTQYF; CDR3nt: TGTGCCAGCAGCCCTCGACTGGGTACGCAGTATTTT
v_gene: TRBV9; abundance: .; d_gene: .; j_gene: TRBJ1-5; CDR3aa: CASSVLDGPGPQHF; CDR3nt: TGTGCCAGCAGCGTGCTAGACGGCCCGGGACCCCAGCATTTT
v_gene: TRBV2; abundance: .; d_gene: TRBD2; j_gene: TRBJ2-7; CDR3aa: CASRPGWGGLEQYF; CDR3nt: TGTGCCAGCCGACCGGGATGGGGAGGGTTAGAGCAGTACTTC
v_gene: TRBV7-2; abundance: once; d_gene: .; j_gene: TRBJ1-1; CDR3aa: CASSLALGPGTEAFF; CDR3nt: TGTGCCAGCAGCTTAGCTCTGGGCCCGGGGACTGAAGCTTTCTTT
v_gene: TRBV27; abundance: .; d_gene: TRBD2; j_gene: TRBJ2-1; CDR3aa: CASSSVTSGNEQFF; CDR3nt: TGTGCCAGCAGTTCAGTGACTAGCGGAAATGAGCAGTTCTTC
v_gene: TRBV7-9; abundance: once; d_gene: TRBD1; j_gene: TRBJ2-3; CDR3aa: CASTRTGLDTQYF; CDR3nt: TGTGCCAGCACCCGGACAGGGCTGGATACGCAGTATTTT
v_gene: TRBV18; abundance: .; d_gene: TRBD1; j_gene: TRBJ1-1; CDR3aa: CASSPGTGVSEAFF; CDR3nt: TGTGCCAGCTCACCAGGGACAGGGGTCTCTGAAGCTTTCTTT
v_gene: TRBV5-6; abundance: .; d_gene: TRBD2; j_gene: TRBJ2-1; CDR3aa: CASSTRRLAAYNEQFF; CDR3nt: TGTGCCAGCAGCACCAGGCGGCTAGCGGCCTACAATGAGCAGTTCTTC
v_gene: TRBV30; abundance: once; d_gene: .; j_gene: TRBJ1-4; CDR3aa: CAWSEGREKLFF; CDR3nt: TGTGCCTGGAGTGAGGGGAGGGAAAAACTGTTTTTT
v_gene: TRBV4-1; abundance: .; d_gene: TRBD1; j_gene: TRBJ1-2; CDR3aa: CASSQEGQIYGYTF; CDR3nt: TGCGCCAGCAGCCAGGAGGGACAGATCTATGGCTACACCTTC
v_gene: TRBV5-1; abundance: .; d_gene: TRBD2; j_gene: TRBJ2-1; CDR3aa: CASSGITSGEQFF; CDR3nt: TGCGCCAGCAGCGGCATAACTAGCGGCGAGCAGTTCTTC
v_gene: TRBV5-5; abundance: .; d_gene: TRBD1; j_gene: TRBJ2-3; CDR3aa: CASSWTGTVTDTQYF; CDR3nt: TGTGCCAGCAGCTGGACCGGGACAGTCACAGATACGCAGTATTTT
v_gene: TRBV5-1; abundance: .; d_gene: .; j_gene: TRBJ1-4; CDR3aa: CASSTTPGGPATNEKLFF; CDR3nt: TGCGCCAGCAGCACAACCCCCGGTGGGCCTGCAACTAATGAAAAACTGTTTTTT
v_gene: TRBV11-3; abundance: .; d_gene: TRBD2; j_gene: TRBJ2-7; CDR3aa: CASSLGGSSYEQYF; CDR3nt: TGTGCCAGCAGCCTGGGCGGGAGCTCCTACGAGCAGTACTTC
v_gene: TRBV2; abundance: .; d_gene: .; j_gene: TRBJ1-2; CDR3aa: CASNLNYGYTF; CDR3nt: TGTGCCAGCAACCTAAACTATGGCTACACCTTC
v_gene: TRBV10-3; abundance: .; d_gene: .; j_gene: TRBJ2-3; CDR3aa: CAISAVGGRTDTQYF; CDR3nt: TGTGCCATCAGTGCAGTTGGAGGCAGGACAGATACGCAGTATTTT
v_gene: TRBV27; abundance: .; d_gene: TRBD2; j_gene: TRBJ2-1; CDR3aa: CASRGLAGGHEQFF; CDR3nt: TGTGCCAGCAGAGGACTAGCGGGGGGCCATGAGCAGTTCTTC
v_gene: TRBV4-3; abundance: .; d_gene: .; j_gene: TRBJ1-2; CDR3aa: CASRGFGNGYTF; CDR3nt: TGCGCCAGCCGGGGGTTCGGCAATGGCTACACCTTC
v_gene: TRBV5-1; abundance: .; d_gene: .; j_gene: TRBJ1-1; CDR3aa: CASSLLTVNTEAFF; CDR3nt: TGCGCCAGCAGCTTATTAACGGTGAACACTGAAGCTTTCTTT
v_gene: TRBV9; abundance: .; d_gene: .; j_gene: TRBJ1-3; CDR3aa: CASSAQGPSGNTIYF; CDR3nt: TGTGCCAGCAGTGCTCAGGGGCCCTCTGGAAACACCATATATTTT
v_gene: TRBV5-1; abundance: .; d_gene: .; j_gene: TRBJ1-1; CDR3aa: CASSPKVGGGGNTEAFF; CDR3nt: TGCGCCAGCAGCCCAAAGGTGGGGGGAGGGGGGAACACTGAAGCTTTCTTT
v_gene: TRBV11-2; abundance: .; d_gene: .; j_gene: TRBJ2-7; CDR3aa: CASSLAPTSLHEQYF; CDR3nt: TGTGCCAGCAGCTTAGCCCCCACTAGTCTCCACGAGCAGTACTTC
v_gene: TRBV7-9; abundance: .; d_gene: .; j_gene: TRBJ1-1; CDR3aa: CASSSTADSMNTEAFF; CDR3nt: TGTGCCAGCAGCTCCACTGCCGACAGCATGAACACTGAAGCTTTCTTT
v_gene: TRBV20-1; abundance: .; d_gene: .; j_gene: TRBJ1-1; CDR3aa: CSARGGIEAFF; CDR3nt: TGCAGTGCAAGGGGGGGCATTGAAGCTTTCTTT
v_gene: TRBV7-6; abundance: .; d_gene: .; j_gene: TRBJ2-7; CDR3aa: CASSLDIKYEQYF; CDR3nt: TGTGCCAGCAGCTTAGACATAAAGTACGAGCAGTACTTC
v_gene: TRBV7-2; abundance: .; d_gene: .; j_gene: TRBJ1-1; CDR3aa: CASSLARGGTEAFF; CDR3nt: TGTGCCAGCAGCTTAGCGAGGGGAGGAACTGAAGCTTTCTTT
v_gene: TRBV18; abundance: .; d_gene: .; j_gene: TRBJ1-5; CDR3aa: CASSPGAGGQPQHF; CDR3nt: TGTGCCAGCTCGCCCGGGGCCGGGGGTCAGCCCCAGCATTTT
v_gene: TRBV30; abundance: .; d_gene: .; j_gene: TRBJ2-6; CDR3aa: CAWGGGTGANVLTF; CDR3nt: TGTGCCTGGGGCGGAGGAACTGGGGCCAACGTCCTGACTTTC
v_gene: TRBV7-2; abundance: .; d_gene: .; j_gene: TRBJ1-1; CDR3aa: CASSWGGSTEAFF; CDR3nt: TGTGCCAGCAGTTGGGGGGGGTCCACTGAAGCTTTCTTT
v_gene: TRBV7-9; abundance: .; d_gene: TRBD2; j_gene: TRBJ2-1; CDR3aa: CASSPRASGTNEQFF; CDR3nt: TGTGCCAGCAGCCCCCGGGCTAGCGGGACCAATGAGCAGTTCTTC
v_gene: TRBV7-9; abundance: .; d_gene: .; j_gene: TRBJ2-7; CDR3aa: CASSPPVLTYEQYF; CDR3nt: TGTGCCAGCAGCCCCCCAGTTCTCACCTACGAGCAGTACTTC
v_gene: TRBV25-1; abundance: .; d_gene: TRBD1; j_gene: TRBJ2-7; CDR3aa: CASRPGTGGIYEQYF; CDR3nt: TGTGCCAGCAGACCCGGGACAGGGGGCATTTACGAGCAGTACTTC
v_gene: TRBV4-2; abundance: .; d_gene: TRBD2; j_gene: TRBJ2-3; CDR3aa: CASSRTGTSGASTDTQYF; CDR3nt: TGTGCCAGCAGCCGAACCGGGACTAGCGGAGCTAGCACAGATACGCAGTATTTT
v_gene: TRBV11-2; abundance: .; d_gene: .; j_gene: TRBJ2-1; CDR3aa: CASRGAVEQFF; CDR3nt: TGTGCCAGCCGGGGAGCGGTTGAGCAGTTCTTC
v_gene: TRBV30; abundance: .; d_gene: TRBD1; j_gene: TRBJ1-2; CDR3aa: CAREQGNYGYTF; CDR3nt: TGTGCCCGTGAACAGGGGAACTATGGCTACACCTTC
v_gene: TRBV11-2; abundance: .; d_gene: TRBD2; j_gene: TRBJ2-1; CDR3aa: CASSWTSGNSYEQFF; CDR3nt: TGTGCCAGCAGCTGGACTAGCGGGAATAGCTATGAGCAGTTCTTC
v_gene: TRBV5-6; abundance: once; d_gene: .; j_gene: TRBJ1-5; CDR3aa: CASSADRHNQPQHF; CDR3nt: TGTGCCAGCAGCGCTGACAGACACAATCAGCCCCAGCATTTT
v_gene: TRBV19; abundance: .; d_gene: TRBD1; j_gene: TRBJ2-1; CDR3aa: CASSGQGVNNEQFF; CDR3nt: TGTGCCAGTAGTGGACAGGGAGTCAATAATGAGCAGTTCTTC
v_gene: TRBV7-2; abundance: .; d_gene: .; j_gene: TRBJ2-1; CDR3aa: CASSLLAPNEQFF; CDR3nt: TGTGCCAGCAGCTTGCTAGCCCCCAATGAGCAGTTCTTC
v_gene: TRBV27; abundance: .; d_gene: .; j_gene: TRBJ1-1; CDR3aa: CASSRWTEAFF; CDR3nt: TGTGCCAGCAGCAGGTGGACTGAAGCTTTCTTT
v_gene: TRBV7-3; abundance: .; d_gene: .; j_gene: TRBJ1-6; CDR3aa: CASSLVEGGNSPLHF; CDR3nt: TGTGCCAGCAGCTTAGTAGAGGGGGGGAATTCACCCCTCCACTTT
v_gene: TRBV7-2; abundance: .; d_gene: .; j_gene: TRBJ2-7; CDR3aa: CASSLGQARYEQYF; CDR3nt: TGTGCCAGCAGCTTAGGGCAGGCGCGCTACGAGCAGTACTTC
v_gene: TRBV10-1; abundance: .; d_gene: .; j_gene: TRBJ2-7; CDR3aa: CASSFLRSEQYF; CDR3nt: TGCGCCAGCAGCTTTCTGAGGTCCGAGCAGTACTTC
v_gene: TRBV25-1; abundance: .; d_gene: .; j_gene: TRBJ1-2; CDR3aa: CASSPQGAGVGYTF; CDR3nt: TGTGCCAGCAGTCCCCAGGGCGCTGGCGTTGGCTACACCTTC
v_gene: TRBV4-3; abundance: .; d_gene: .; j_gene: TRBJ1-5; CDR3aa: CASSQAFTGSQPQHF; CDR3nt: TGCGCCAGCAGCCAAGCCTTTACAGGTAGTCAGCCCCAGCATTTT
v_gene: TRBV7-2; abundance: once; d_gene: .; j_gene: TRBJ2-3; CDR3aa: CASSPRKSDTQYF; CDR3nt: TGTGCCAGCAGCCCCAGGAAATCAGATACGCAGTATTTT
v_gene: TRBV5-1; abundance: .; d_gene: TRBD2; j_gene: TRBJ2-5; CDR3aa: CASSVSGKETQYF; CDR3nt: TGCGCCAGCAGCGTCAGCGGGAAGGAGACCCAGTACTTC
v_gene: TRBV5-8; abundance: medium-sized; d_gene: .; j_gene: TRBJ1-2; CDR3aa: CASSFPGANYGYTF; CDR3nt: TGTGCCAGCAGCTTCCCAGGCGCTAACTATGGCTACACCTTC
v_gene: TRBV5-5; abundance: .; d_gene: .; j_gene: TRBJ2-5; CDR3aa: CASSTPGHLYQETQYF; CDR3nt: TGTGCCAGCAGCACTCCGGGACACCTATACCAAGAGACCCAGTACTTC
v_gene: TRBV9; abundance: .; d_gene: .; j_gene: TRBJ2-1; CDR3aa: CASSRTDNEQFF; CDR3nt: TGTGCCAGCAGCAGAACTGACAATGAGCAGTTCTTC
v_gene: TRBV7-2; abundance: .; d_gene: TRBD2; j_gene: TRBJ2-5; CDR3aa: CASSLVRGETQYF; CDR3nt: TGTGCCAGCAGCTTAGTGCGGGGGGAGACCCAGTACTTC
v_gene: TRBV5-4; abundance: .; d_gene: .; j_gene: TRBJ2-1; CDR3aa: CASSFDSSYNEQFF; CDR3nt: TGTGCCAGCAGCTTTGACAGCTCCTACAATGAGCAGTTCTTC
v_gene: TRBV5-4; abundance: .; d_gene: .; j_gene: TRBJ2-2; CDR3aa: CASSFGSPGGELFF; CDR3nt: TGTGCCAGCAGCTTCGGCAGCCCGGGGGGGGAGCTGTTTTTT